The 26 T cell receptor beta chains listed next were all sequenced from one sample in a study of Ad26.COV2.S vaccination and SARS-CoV-2 variants. Measured with immunoSEQ multiplex PCR; TCRdb has only the in-frame clones, and not every one. The sample has a few hundred thousand clones, 80% to 95% seen once. Indicated treatment: over 15 received Ad26.COV2.S at low or high dose, single or two shots; roughly five received placebo; per-sample allocation not given. Samples analyzed were those drawn on day 63 after the first vaccine or placebo injection. This sample comprised peripheral blood, obtained in a trial of Ad26.COV2.S vaccine versus placebo. Receptors were obtained from a person between 18 and 59 years old who received the Ad26.COV2.S COVID-19 vaccine or a placebo.

The chain carries TRBV5-8 and TRBJ2-3, with 14 positions matching TRBD2. V dropped 4 bases and J dropped 5; count of bases not matched to a gene: 6. There are 16 residues in the CDR3. Germline V gene data show CDR1 as SGHTS and CDR2 as YDEGEE. CDR3 nucleotides: TGTGCCAGCAGCACCGGGACTAGCGGGAGATTAGATACGCAGTATTTT. Residues: CASSTGTSGRLDTQYF. The full variable domain, in which reference TRBV5-8 and TRBJ2-3 provide the parts outside the CDR3, is EAGVTQSPTHLIKTRGQQATLRCSPISGHTSVYWYQQALGLGLQFLLWYDEGEERNRGNFPPRFSGRQFPNYSSELNVNALELEDSALYLCASSTGTSGRLDTQYFGPGTRLTVL.

This clone was picked up a small number of times. This chain connects TRBV5-4 to TRBJ2-7, with D possibly TRBD2 on 5 matching bases. Between the trimmed V and J ends, which lost 2 bases and 4 bases, there was a span of 13 bases. This CDR3 spans 14 amino acids. The germline gives CDR1 SGHNT, CDR2 YYREEE (reference sequence). The CDR3 DNA sequence: TGTGCCAGCAGCTTCTGGGGAGTTGCGTACGAGCAGTACTTC. Its translation is CASSFWGVAYEQYF.

This clone turned up a few times. The chain has TRBV9 and TRBJ1-5, with D maybe TRBD1 (6 bases). Trimming shortened V by 4 bases and J by 3 bases, and 14 bases separated the two germline ends. CDR1 and CDR2 from the germline V gene are SGDLS and YYNGEE. The CDR3 extends over 15 amino acids. CDR3 residues: CASSKTGTLNQPQHF. The CDR3 DNA sequence: TGTGCCAGCAGCAAGACAGGTACCCTCAATCAGCCCCAGCATTTT.

V usage is TRBV30 and J usage is TRBJ1-1, with 11 bases aligning to TRBD1. The CDR3 contains 15 residues. The germline V gene encodes CDR1 GTSNPN and CDR2 SVGIG (reference sequence). J gave up 4 bases and V 2 bases, and 6 bases lay outside the gene matches. The CDR3 region has the DNA TGTGCCTGGAGTACCGGACAGGGGGCAGGCACTGAAGCTTTCTTT. Amino acids: CAWSTGQGAGTEAFF.

This chain uses TRBV6-2 or TRBV6-3 with TRBJ2-5; the D gene is possibly TRBD2 (6 bases). Looked up from germline, CDR1 is MNHEY and CDR2 is SVGEGT. The CDR3 has 14 amino acids. V lost 6 bases and J lost 4, with 15 bases in between. This chain's CDR3 is CASSGLARGETQYF. The CDR3, as DNA: TGTGCCAGCAGCGGGCTAGCGAGGGGAGAGACCCAGTACTTC.

The chain recombines TRBV4-3 with TRBJ2-3; D assignment may be TRBD1 or TRBD2 (5 bases each). The CDR3 spans 12 residues. Germline V CDR1 and CDR2: LGHNA, YSLEER. V was shortened by 1 base and J by 6 bases, with 5 bases between the two germline ends. For the CDR3, the DNA is TGCGCCAGCAGCCAAGGGGGGGATACGCAGTATTTT. Protein sequence: CASSQGGDTQYF.

This rearrangement joins TRBV5-1 to TRBJ2-1; 12 bases align to TRBD2. CDR3 length: 13 amino acids. Germline CDR1 reads SGHRS; CDR2 reads YFSETQ. Germline trimming cut 8 bases from V and 5 bases from J; bases unmatched to any gene: 2. The CDR3, as DNA: TGCGCCAGTCGGACTAGCGGGAACAATGAGCAGTTCTTC. Its protein product is CASRTSGNNEQFF.

This rearrangement joins TRBV5-1 to TRBJ2-1; 10 nucleotides match TRBD2. Germline V gene lookup returns CDR1 SGHRS and CDR2 YFSETQ. The CDR3 sequence is 17 residues long. Trimming removed 4 bases from V and 4 bases from J; junction bases left unmatched: 11. The DNA for the CDR3 is TGCGCCAGCAGCCCGGCTAGCGGGAGAATCCAATACAATGAGCAGTTCTTC. Translating it yields CASSPASGRIQYNEQFF.

V and J are TRBV6-5 and TRBJ1-2; D is ambiguous. This CDR3 has 14 residues. Trimming cost V 2 bases and J 5 bases, with 12 bases left between them. Per germline, CDR1 MNHEY and CDR2 SVGAGI. The CDR3 loop is CASSYKGNEYGYTF. The CDR3 region has the DNA TGTGCCAGCAGTTACAAAGGGAACGAGTATGGCTACACCTTC.

The V and J genes are TRBV5-8 and TRBJ2-2; 7 bases are shared with TRBD2. CDR1 is SGHTS, CDR2 YDEGEE, per germline. Trimming removed 1 base from V and 7 bases from J; junction bases left unmatched: 7. This CDR3 has 15 amino acids. CDR3 DNA: TGTGCCAGCAGCTTGTTATTAGCGGGCTTCGGGGAGCTGTTTTTT. Translating it yields CASSLLLAGFGELFF.

V and J are TRBV3-1 (or the pseudogene TRBV3-2) and TRBJ2-5; D ambiguous. Germline V CDR1 and CDR2: LGHDT, YNNKEL (reference sequence). The length of the CDR3 is 16 residues. V shed 4 bases and J shed 1 base, with 16 bases lying between them. DNA of the CDR3: TGTGCCAGCAGCCCACTCGTTGGGCAGCTCCAAGAGACCCAGTACTTC. It encodes CASSPLVGQLQETQYF.

The rearrangement uses TRBV5-1 and TRBJ1-4; TRBD1 aligns across 9 bases. Germline CDR1 and CDR2: SGHRS and YFSETQ. The CDR3 has 15 residues. V gave up 4 bases and J gave up 6 bases; unmatched junction bases: 7. CDR3 bases: TGCGCCAGCAGCGTCGGACAGGGGAAGGATGAAAAACTGTTTTTT. Translating it yields CASSVGQGKDEKLFF.

J is TRBJ2-5 and V is TRBV28; D remains unclear. The CDR3 runs 11 residues. V gave up 5 bases and J gave up 10 bases, with 11 bases separating them. Per the germline V gene, CDR1 is MDHEN and CDR2 is SYDVKM. This CDR3 reads CASSTYTDQYF. The CDR3 bases are TGTGCCAGCAGTACGTATACGGACCAGTACTTC.

J is TRBJ2-1 and V is TRBV24-1, with 9 bases matching TRBD2. The germline V gene has CDR1 KGHDR and CDR2 SFDVKD. CDR3 length equals 20 residues. V lost 11 bases and J lost 4; bases outside the gene matches: 26. CDR3 loop: CANGRRFLREGCSPYNEQFF. DNA for the CDR3: TGTGCCAACGGTAGGAGGTTCTTGCGGGAGGGGTGTTCTCCTTACAATGAGCAGTTCTTC.

The chain combines TRBV25-1 with TRBJ2-3; TRBD1 or TRBD2 may be the D gene (7 bases each). The ends were cut back, 3 bases at V and 4 bases at J, with 11 bases in the middle. The germline V gene has CDR1 MGHDK and CDR2 SYGVNS. This CDR3 spans 14 amino acids. CDR3 region: CASSEGGGSDTQYF. CDR3 DNA: TGTGCCAGCAGTGAGGGAGGGGGCTCAGATACGCAGTATTTT.

The chain joins TRBV3-1 (or the pseudogene TRBV3-2) to TRBJ1-2; TRBD1 is a possible D gene (5 bases). Germline CDR1 LGHDT, CDR2 YNNKEL (reference sequence). Trimming pared 0 bases from V and 8 bases from J, leaving 10 bases between. CDR3 length equals 13 residues. The DNA of the CDR3 is TGTGCCAGCAGCCAAGAGGGGCTTAGAGGCTACACCTTC. Encoded protein: CASSQEGLRGYTF.

This sequence joins TRBV9 and TRBJ2-5; TRBD2 is a possible D gene (6 bases). Germline CDR1 reads SGDLS; CDR2 reads YYNGEE. The V and J ends lost 0 bases and 4 bases respectively, with 7 bases between them. The CDR3 runs 13 residues. The CDR3 is CASSVAGAETQYF. CDR3 bases: TGTGCCAGCAGCGTAGCGGGAGCAGAGACCCAGTACTTC.

The chain carries TRBV12-3 or TRBV12-4 and TRBJ2-3; no clear D. The CDR3 covers 11 residues. Trimming stripped 6 bases from V and 3 bases from J, with 4 bases between. This CDR3 is CASSLTDTQYF. The CDR3, as DNA: TGTGCCAGCAGCTTGACAGATACGCAGTATTTT.

The chain joins TRBV15 to TRBJ2-5; D remains unclear. Germline CDR1 reads LNHNV; CDR2 reads YYDKDF (reference sequence). The CDR3 totals 13 residues. The ends were cut back, 1 base at V and 5 bases at J, with 8 bases in the middle. The CDR3 loop is CATSRGGDETQYF. In DNA, the CDR3 is TGTGCCACCAGCAGAGGTGGAGACGAGACCCAGTACTTC.

The CDR3 reads CASSFLGGNYGYTF. In nucleotides, the CDR3 is TGTGCCAGCAGTTTTTTAGGGGGAAACTATGGCTACACCTTC. The chain has TRBV27 and TRBJ1-2; D may be TRBD1 (6 bases). Trimming shortened V by 3 bases and J by 2 bases, and 10 bases separated the two germline ends. The length of the CDR3 is 14 residues. CDR1 and CDR2 (germline): MNHEY, SMNVEV (reference sequence).

This chain connects TRBV27 to TRBJ2-3, with unresolved D. The CDR3 is made up of 12 amino acids. Trimming stripped 2 bases from V and 6 bases from J, with 6 bases between. Germline lookup yields CDR1 MNHEY and CDR2 SMNVEV (reference sequence). The CDR3 reads CASSLIGDTQYF. CDR3 sequence (DNA): TGTGCCAGCAGTTTAATTGGGGATACGCAGTATTTT.

This clone was counted once. The chain uses TRBV27 and TRBJ1-5, with a tentative D call TRBD1 (5 bases). The V end was cut by 4 bases, the J end by 6 bases, with 13 bases between. The CDR3 length is 14 residues. CDR1 is MNHEY and CDR2 is SMNVEV in the germline V gene (reference sequence). The CDR3 coding sequence is TGTGCCAGCAGTTCCCTAGGGGTTGGTCAGCCCCAGCATTTT. It specifies CASSSLGVGQPQHF.

This rearrangement joins TRBV2 to TRBJ2-2; D is perhaps TRBD1 or TRBD2 (5 bases each). The germline V gene encodes CDR1 SNHLY and CDR2 FYNNEI. V gave up 2 bases and J gave up 3 bases, with 13 bases separating them. The CDR3 totals 16 residues. This CDR3 is CASSERDRVYTGELFF. The CDR3, as DNA: TGTGCCAGCAGTGAAAGGGACCGGGTTTACACCGGGGAGCTGTTTTTT. Complete variable domain (other parts from reference TRBV2 and TRBJ2-2): EPEVTQTPSHQVTQMGQEVILRCVPISNHLYFYWYRQILGQKVEFLVSFYNNEISEKSEIFDDQFSVERPDGSNFTLKIRSTKLEDSAMYFCASSERDRVYTGELFFGEGSRLTVL.

This chain joins TRBV2 and TRBJ2-7; 8 bases align to TRBD1. The ends lost 4 bases at V and 3 bases at J; junction bases unmatched: 5. Germline V gene sequence: CDR1 SNHLY, CDR2 FYNNEI. The CDR3 has 14 residues. CDR3 residues: CASSAQGAGYEQYF. In nucleotides, the CDR3 is TGTGCCAGCAGTGCTCAGGGGGCGGGCTACGAGCAGTACTTC.

The chain carries TRBV29-1 and TRBJ2-7, with 7 bases matching TRBD2. From germline, CDR1 is SQVTM and CDR2 ANQGSEA. The CDR3 contains 11 residues. Germline trimming cut 6 bases from V and 6 bases from J; bases unmatched to any gene: 5. The chain's CDR3 is CSVTGGGEQYF. The CDR3 nucleotides are TGCAGCGTCACGGGGGGAGGCGAGCAGTACTTC.

V is TRBV6-5 and J is TRBJ2-7, with 8 bases lining up with TRBD2. Germline assignment: CDR1 MNHEY and CDR2 SVGAGI. The length of the CDR3 is 15 residues. V was pared by 6 bases and J by 2 bases, with 9 bases of the junction left unmatched. The CDR3 nucleotides are TGTGCCAGCAGCAAACTTCGGGGGGGGACCTACGAGCAGTACTTC. This sequence encodes CASSKLRGGTYEQYF.